This is a list of T cell receptor beta chains from one sample in a study of T-cell memory formation after mild COVID-19. MiXCR was run by TCRdb on the 5' RACE reads, yielding one entry per CDR3 protein. The sample shows about 470,000 distinct CDR3 sequences, around a sixth of them seen only once. Sequences were obtained from PBMCs or a T cell subset sorted from them (not recorded which). The receptors shown here come from an adult woman who had mild COVID-19 (a few samples of this study predate the infection). Cell type and time point are not known. The CDR3 runs from the conserved cysteine through the conserved F or W. Fields, in order: D gene, clone size, J gene, V gene, CDR3 DNA, CDR3 protein. The D gene is left open where the match is weak. Where a row states a size, it is once, few, many or the class of an expanded clone; other rows omit it.

TRBD2 few TRBJ2-1 TRBV5-4 TGTGCCAGCAGCTGGGGACTAGCGGGAGGGGGCAATGAGCAGTTCTTC CASSWGLAGGGNEQFF
NA NA TRBJ1-1 TRBV6-1 TGTGCCAGCAGTTCCCAGCCCGGGAGGGTCGCTGAAGCTTTCTTT CASSSQPGRVAEAFF
NA NA TRBJ1-2 TRBV6-5 TGTGCCAGCAGTTACAAGGGAATTCGAGGCTACACCTTC CASSYKGIRGYTF
TRBD1 NA TRBJ1-5 TRBV18 TGTGCCAGCTCACCCCCGAAGGGACAGGGGGTCGGTCAGCCCCAGCATTTT CASSPPKGQGVGQPQHF
NA NA TRBJ1-1 TRBV30 TGTGCCTGGAGAGGGTCGGGGACGGGGCGCACTGAAGCTTTCTTT CAWRGSGTGRTEAFF
TRBD1 NA TRBJ2-7 TRBV18 TGTGCCAGCTCACCGGGACAGGAGACCTTCTACGAGCAGTACTTC CASSPGQETFYEQYF
NA NA TRBJ1-2 TRBV5-1 TGCGCCAGCAGCTTGGAGGGTTTAAGCGGATCCTATGGCTACACCTTC CASSLEGLSGSYGYTF
NA NA TRBJ2-3 TRBV30 TGTGCCGCCGGCGAAGGTAGCACAGATACGCAGTATTTT CAAGEGSTDTQYF
NA NA TRBJ2-3 TRBV5-1 TGCGCCAGCAGCCCTGGTGGGGTTTTGGGAGATACGCAGTATTTT CASSPGGVLGDTQYF
TRBD1 NA TRBJ2-7 TRBV4-1 TGCGCCAGCAGCCAAGGTTGGGGGACAGGGGGGTACGAGCAGTACTTC CASSQGWGTGGYEQYF
NA NA TRBJ1-5 TRBV7-6 TGTGCCAGCAGCTCTTACCACAATCAGCCCCAGCATTTT CASSSYHNQPQHF
TRBD1 NA TRBJ1-2 TRBV7-2 TGTTCCAGCAGCTCTCGAAGGGCAGGGGGAACTAACTATGGCTACACCTTC CSSSSRRAGGTNYGYTF
NA NA TRBJ1-3 TRBV3-1 TGTGCCAGCAGGACTACAGGAAACACCATATATTTT CASRTTGNTIYF
NA NA TRBJ2-5 TRBV2 TGTGCCAGCATGGGTGGCGCAGAGACCCAGTACTTC CASMGGAETQYF
NA NA TRBJ2-5 TRBV12-3/TRBV12-4 TGTGCCAGCAGTTTTTACGGGAGGGCAGGGGGAGAGACCCAGTACTTC CASSFYGRAGGETQYF
NA many TRBJ2-1 TRBV7-9 TGTGCCAGCAGCTACTCACGACAGAGCACCGGGGTGGGATCCTACAATGAGCAGTTCTTC CASSYSRQSTGVGSYNEQFF
TRBD2 few TRBJ2-3 TRBV20-1 TGCAGTGCCCACGAGCCGACTAGCGGGAGTCAAGATACGCAGTATTTT CSAHEPTSGSQDTQYF
TRBD2 few TRBJ2-2 TRBV7-9 TGTGCCAGCAGCTTACCGGGAGGGACCACCGGGGAGCTGTTTTTT CASSLPGGTTGELFF
TRBD2 few TRBJ2-5 TRBV12-3/TRBV12-4 TGTGCCAGCAGCCGGCCCGTTCTAGCGGGAGGGCGGGGAGAGACCCAGTACTTC CASSRPVLAGGRGETQYF
NA NA TRBJ1-4 TRBV20-1 TGCAGTGCCCCGAGGCGCGGGGCAACTAATGAAAAACTGTTTTTT CSAPRRGATNEKLFF